This record concerns one T cell receptor (beta chain) sequence. The sample holds many counts of this clonotype. Its antigen is unknown. The sample holds no much larger clone one base away, and base qualities are not on file. These data are taken from a study of T-cell memory formation after mild COVID-19 (dated by TCRdb to 2020 to 2023). In terms of the full investigation: TCR sequence clusters from the two donors were largely donor specific. Longitudinal TCRalpha and TCRbeta repertoire sequencing tracked T-cell clones expanding and contracting after mild COVID-19 in two donors. The cohort comprised two young, previously healthy adult volunteers, one female and one male.

The paper's findings and limits, for the study overall: Whether the second-wave clones peaking on day 37 were SARS-CoV-2 specific was not confirmed. Clones that contracted from day 15 to 85 showed balanced CD4/CD8 phenotypes, whereas a second wave of clones that expanded from day 15 to 37 leaned towards CD4+. Contracting CD4+ clones were located mainly in the CM and EM memory subsets, whereas CD8+ clones were found to be enriched in EMRA. The study covered only two mild cases, and larger cohorts including severe cases with pre-infection samples were considered necessary. The detection of some responding clones in pre-infection memory suggests that pre-existing cross-reactive memory T cells joined the SARS-CoV-2 response.

Ficoll-Paque density gradient centrifugation was used to isolate PBMCs. The sequencing machine was an Illumina NovaSeq 6000. cDNA libraries for TCRalpha and TCRbeta were prepared by 5'RACE using constant-segment primers, with sample barcodes and unique molecular identifiers added. Trizol reagent was used to extract RNA from every sample. Libraries were amplified in two PCR steps, with a second sample barcode and Illumina TruSeq adapters added in the second step. Libraries were sequenced on an Illumina NovaSeq with 2 x 150 bp paired-end reads. Turning to the authors' computational methods: Reads were demultiplexed and collapsed into UMI-guided consensus sequences with migec v1.2.7. Using mixcr v2.1.11, UMI consensuses were aligned to TRA and TRB V and J templates and then assembled into clonotypes. Clonotypes were classified as expanded or contracted when called significant by both edgeR and NoisET, with noise models trained on biological replicates. For edgeR calls, a false discovery rate-adjusted p below 0.01 and a log2 fold-change threshold of 1 were applied. As an exploratory analysis of dynamics, max-normalized trajectories of the 1000 most abundant clonotypes were examined by PCA with hierarchical clustering. Separately sequenced CD4+ and CD8+ repertoires were used to assign the CD4 or CD8 phenotype of responding clones. TCRdb cleaned the public reads at Q25 with fastp, built clones with MiXCR and kept in-frame beta chains. Rows are unified per CDR3 protein, each entry keeping the most common DNA and genes. These V and J calls originate from TCRdb's pipeline instead of the authors' own analysis. This sample gives 280,000 or so distinct CDR3 sequences in total; around 8% of them show up just once. The ten largest clones add up to about 22% of the sample.

The material sequenced was PBMCs or a T cell subset sorted from them (not recorded which). The source of this sequence is a man between 18 and 35 years old who had mild COVID-19 (a few samples of this study predate the infection). The sample titles of this study are shuffled in the database, so cell type and time point are left out; the donor was told from shared clones.

The CDR3 amino acid sequence is: CATEAGVSSYNEQFF. The sequenced DNA is TGTGCCACTGAGGCGGGGGTTAGCTCCTACAATGAGCAGTTCTTC. Recombination joined TRBV19 with TRBJ2-1, with 7 middle bases fitting TRBD2. CDR1 and CDR2 are drawn from the germline V gene (reference sequence): LNHDA, SQIVND. The CDR3 measures 15 amino acids from cysteine to phenylalanine. The sequence is cut down to CDR3 DNA, 45 bases in frame from base 1. Germline trimming amounts to 10 bases on V and 0 bases on J, with 9 as the count of junction bases outside the gene matches.